Detailed here is one TCR beta chain. These data come from a study of cytomegalovirus exposure and HLA in healthy donors. Germline V gene sequence: CDR1 MNHEY, CDR2 SMNVEV (reference sequence). The CDR3 totals 15 residues. Trimming took off 3 bases at V and 4 bases at J, with 15 bases between the two ends. The study ran its PCR with 60 Vbeta and 13 Jbeta primers. Libraries were prepared by immunoSEQ multiplex PCR; TCRdb keeps only in-frame clonotypes and omits some of them. The sample holds about 180,000 clones; around 80% are singletons and the top ten take under 0.9%. This TCR was recovered from a woman in her thirties or forties in good health and CMV-seronegative. The chain carries TRBV27 and TRBJ1-1, with D perhaps TRBD1 (6 bases). Input material: PBMCs. CDR3 loop: CASSFGSQGFTEAFF. The DNA of the CDR3 is TGTGCCAGCAGTTTTGGCTCCCAGGGGTTCACTGAAGCTTTCTTT.